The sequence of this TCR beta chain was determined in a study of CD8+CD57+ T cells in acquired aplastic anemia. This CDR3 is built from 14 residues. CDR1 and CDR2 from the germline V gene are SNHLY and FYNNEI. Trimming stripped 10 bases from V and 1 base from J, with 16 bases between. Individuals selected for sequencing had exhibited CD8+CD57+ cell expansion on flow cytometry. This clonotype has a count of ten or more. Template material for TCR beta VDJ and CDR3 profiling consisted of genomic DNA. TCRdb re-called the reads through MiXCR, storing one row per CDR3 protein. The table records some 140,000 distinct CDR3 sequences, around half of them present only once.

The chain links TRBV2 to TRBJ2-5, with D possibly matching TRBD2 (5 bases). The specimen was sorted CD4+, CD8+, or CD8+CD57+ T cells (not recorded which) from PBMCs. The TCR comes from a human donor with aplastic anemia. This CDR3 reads CATAGIKIQETQYF. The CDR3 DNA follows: TGTGCCACCGCCGGGATCAAAATCCAAGAGACCCAGTACTTC.